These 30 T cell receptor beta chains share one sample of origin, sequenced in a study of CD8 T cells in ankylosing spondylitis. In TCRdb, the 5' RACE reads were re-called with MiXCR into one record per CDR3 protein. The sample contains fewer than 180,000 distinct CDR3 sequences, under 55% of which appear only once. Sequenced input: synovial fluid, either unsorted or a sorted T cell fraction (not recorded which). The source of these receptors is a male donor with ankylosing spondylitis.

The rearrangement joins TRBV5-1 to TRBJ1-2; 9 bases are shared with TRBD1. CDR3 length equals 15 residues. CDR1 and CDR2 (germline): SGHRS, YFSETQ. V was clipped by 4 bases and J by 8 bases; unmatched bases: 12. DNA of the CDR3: TGCGCCAGCAGCCTGTGGCGGACAGGGGTTCAAGGCTACACCTTC. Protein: CASSLWRTGVQGYTF.

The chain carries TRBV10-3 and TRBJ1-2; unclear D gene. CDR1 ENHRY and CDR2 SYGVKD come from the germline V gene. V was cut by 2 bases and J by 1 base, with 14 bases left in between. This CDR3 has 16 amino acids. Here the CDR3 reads CAISEAFQHFNYGYTF. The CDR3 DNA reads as TGTGCCATCAGTGAGGCGTTCCAACATTTTAACTATGGCTACACCTTC.

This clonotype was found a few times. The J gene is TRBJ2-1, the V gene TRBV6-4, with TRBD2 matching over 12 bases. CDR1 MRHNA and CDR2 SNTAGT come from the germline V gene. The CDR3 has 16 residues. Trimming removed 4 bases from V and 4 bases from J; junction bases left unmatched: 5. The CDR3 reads CASSATGTSGYNEQFF. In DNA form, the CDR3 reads TGTGCCAGCAGTGCGACCGGGACTAGCGGGTACAATGAGCAGTTCTTC.

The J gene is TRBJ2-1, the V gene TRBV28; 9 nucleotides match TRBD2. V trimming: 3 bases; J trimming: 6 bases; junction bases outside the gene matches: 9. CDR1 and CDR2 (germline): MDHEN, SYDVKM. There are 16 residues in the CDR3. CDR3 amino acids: CASSFPRTSVINEQFF. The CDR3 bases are TGTGCCAGCAGTTTCCCCCGGACTAGCGTGATCAATGAGCAGTTCTTC.

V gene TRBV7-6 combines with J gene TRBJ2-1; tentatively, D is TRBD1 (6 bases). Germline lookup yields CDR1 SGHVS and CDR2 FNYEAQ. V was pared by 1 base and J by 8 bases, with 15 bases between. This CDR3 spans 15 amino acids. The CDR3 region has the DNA TGTGCCAGCAGCTTAGGGGCAGGGGCTTCGGATGAGCAGTTCTTC. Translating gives CASSLGAGASDEQFF. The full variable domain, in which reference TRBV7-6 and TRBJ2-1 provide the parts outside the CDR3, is GAGVSQSPRYKVTKRGQDVALRCDPISGHVSLYWYRQALGQGPEFLTYFNYEAQQDKSGLPNDRFSAERPEGSISTLTIQRTEQRDSAMYRCASSLGAGASDEQFFGPGTRLTVL.

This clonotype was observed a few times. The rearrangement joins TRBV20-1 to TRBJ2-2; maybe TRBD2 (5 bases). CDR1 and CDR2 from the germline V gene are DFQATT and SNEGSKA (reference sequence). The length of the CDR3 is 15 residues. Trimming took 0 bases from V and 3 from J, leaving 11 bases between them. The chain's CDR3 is CSARDPGRDTGELFF. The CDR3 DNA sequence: TGCAGTGCTAGAGATCCCGGGCGGGACACCGGGGAGCTGTTTTTT.

This chain's CDR3 is CASSREGTGIEKLFF. For the CDR3, the DNA is TGTGCCAGCAGTCGTGAAGGGACAGGGATCGAAAAACTGTTTTTT. The chain has TRBV5-6 and TRBJ1-4; 9 positions agree with TRBD1. CDR1 is SGHDT and CDR2 is YYEEEE in the germline V gene. This CDR3 is built from 15 residues. V dropped 5 bases and J dropped 8; count of bases not matched to a gene: 10.

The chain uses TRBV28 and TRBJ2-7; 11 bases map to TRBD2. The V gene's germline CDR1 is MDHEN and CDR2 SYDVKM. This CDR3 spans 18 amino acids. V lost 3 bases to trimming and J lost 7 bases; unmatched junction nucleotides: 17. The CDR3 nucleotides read TGTGCCAGCAGTTTGGGTACTTTTGTAGCGGGAGGGCCTGAGGAGCAGTACTTC. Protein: CASSLGTFVAGGPEEQYF. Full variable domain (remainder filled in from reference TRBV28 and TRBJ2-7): DVKVTQSSRYLVKRTGEKVFLECVQDMDHENMFWYRQDPGLGLRLIYFSYDVKMKEKGDIPEGYSVSREKKERFSLILESASTNQTSMYLCASSLGTFVAGGPEEQYFGPGTRLTVT.

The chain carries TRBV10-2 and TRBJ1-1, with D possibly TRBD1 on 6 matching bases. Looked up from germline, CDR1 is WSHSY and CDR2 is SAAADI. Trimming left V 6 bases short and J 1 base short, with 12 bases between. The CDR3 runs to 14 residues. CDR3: CASREDSWNTEAFF. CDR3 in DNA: TGCGCCAGCAGGGAGGACAGCTGGAACACTGAAGCTTTCTTT.

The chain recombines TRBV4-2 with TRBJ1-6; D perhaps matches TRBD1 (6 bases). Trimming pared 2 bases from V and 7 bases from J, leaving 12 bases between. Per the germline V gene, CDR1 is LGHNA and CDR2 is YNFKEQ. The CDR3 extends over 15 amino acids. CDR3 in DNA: TGTGCCAGCAGCCAACCGGGGGCTGGGAATTCACCCCTCCACTTT. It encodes CASSQPGAGNSPLHF.

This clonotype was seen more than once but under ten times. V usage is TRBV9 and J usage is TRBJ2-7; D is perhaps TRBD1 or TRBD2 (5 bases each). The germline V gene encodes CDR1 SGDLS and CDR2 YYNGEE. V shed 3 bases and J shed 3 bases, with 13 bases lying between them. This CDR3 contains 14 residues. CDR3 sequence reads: CASSARGLLYEQYF. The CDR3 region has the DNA TGTGCCAGCAGCGCCCGGGGCCTACTCTACGAGCAGTACTTC.

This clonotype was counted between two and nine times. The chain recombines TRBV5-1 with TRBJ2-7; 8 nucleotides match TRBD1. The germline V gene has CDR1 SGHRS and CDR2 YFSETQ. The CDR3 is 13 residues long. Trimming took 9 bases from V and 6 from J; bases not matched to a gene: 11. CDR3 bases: TGCGCCATCCCGGGACAGGAACCTATCGAGCAGTACTTC. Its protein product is CAIPGQEPIEQYF.

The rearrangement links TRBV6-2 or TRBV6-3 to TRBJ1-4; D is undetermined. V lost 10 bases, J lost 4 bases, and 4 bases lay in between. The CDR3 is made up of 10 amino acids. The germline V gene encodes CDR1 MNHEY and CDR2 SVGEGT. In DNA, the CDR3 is TGTGCCACCTTTAATGAAAAACTGTTTTTT. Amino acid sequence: CATFNEKLFF.

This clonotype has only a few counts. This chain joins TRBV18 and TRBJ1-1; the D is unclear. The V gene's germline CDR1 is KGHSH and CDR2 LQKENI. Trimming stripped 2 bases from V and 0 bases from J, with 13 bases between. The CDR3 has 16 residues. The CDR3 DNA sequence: TGTGCCAGCTCACCAGTGGGAGCTTTCATGAACACTGAAGCTTTCTTT. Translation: CASSPVGAFMNTEAFF.

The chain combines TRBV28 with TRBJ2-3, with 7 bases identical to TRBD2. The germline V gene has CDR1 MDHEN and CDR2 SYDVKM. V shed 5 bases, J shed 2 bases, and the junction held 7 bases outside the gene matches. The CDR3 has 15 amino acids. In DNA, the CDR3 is TGTGCCAGCAGTCACCTAGCGGACTTCACAGATACGCAGTATTTT. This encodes CASSHLADFTDTQYF.

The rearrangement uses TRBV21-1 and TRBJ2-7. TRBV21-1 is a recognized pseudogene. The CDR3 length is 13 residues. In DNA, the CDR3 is TGTGCCAGCACCCCGAGATGCTCCTACGAGCAGTACTTC. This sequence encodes CASTPRCSYEQYF.

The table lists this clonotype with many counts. The chain's CDR3 is CASSSGTGPYEQYF. The DNA of the CDR3 is TGTGCCAGCAGTTCCGGGACAGGGCCTTACGAGCAGTACTTC. The chain couples TRBV6-5 to TRBJ2-7; TRBD1 matches 9 bases. The CDR3 totals 14 residues. V was clipped by 4 bases and J by 4 bases; unmatched bases: 5. Germline V gives CDR1 MNHEY, CDR2 SVGAGI.

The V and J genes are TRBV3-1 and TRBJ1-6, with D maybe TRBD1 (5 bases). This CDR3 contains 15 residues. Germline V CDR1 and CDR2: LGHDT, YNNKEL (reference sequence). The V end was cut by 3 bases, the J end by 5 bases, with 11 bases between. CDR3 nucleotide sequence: TGTGCCAGCAGCCACGGGACGGACCATAATTCACCCCTCCACTTT. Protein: CASSHGTDHNSPLHF.

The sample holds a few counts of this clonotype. The CDR3 loop reads CATSRDRGTDTQYF. CDR3 nucleotide sequence: TGTGCCACCAGCAGGGACAGGGGGACAGATACGCAGTATTTT. This rearrangement joins TRBV15 to TRBJ2-3, with 10 positions matching TRBD1. The J segment lost 3 bases and the V segment lost 3 bases, leaving 0 bases of the junction unmatched. The CDR3 consists of 14 residues. Per the germline V gene, CDR1 is LNHNV and CDR2 is YYDKDF (reference sequence).

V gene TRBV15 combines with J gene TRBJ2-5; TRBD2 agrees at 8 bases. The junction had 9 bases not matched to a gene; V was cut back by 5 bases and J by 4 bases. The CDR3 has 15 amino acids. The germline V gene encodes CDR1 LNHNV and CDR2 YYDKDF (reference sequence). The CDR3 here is CATSAREGAPETQYF. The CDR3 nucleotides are TGTGCCACCAGCGCACGGGAGGGAGCTCCAGAGACCCAGTACTTC.

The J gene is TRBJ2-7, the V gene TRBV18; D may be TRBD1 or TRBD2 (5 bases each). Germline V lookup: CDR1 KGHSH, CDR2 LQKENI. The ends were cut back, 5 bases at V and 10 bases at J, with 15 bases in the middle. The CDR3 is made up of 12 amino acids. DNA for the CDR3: TGTGCCAGCTCAGCAGGGACGGCGAAACAGTACTTC. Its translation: CASSAGTAKQYF. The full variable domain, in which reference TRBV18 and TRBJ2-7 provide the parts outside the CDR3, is NAGVMQNPRHLVRRRGQEARLRCSPMKGHSHVYWYRQLPEEGLKFMVYLQKENIIDESGMPKERFSAEFPKEGPSILRIQQVVRGDSAAYFCASSAGTAKQYFGPGTRLTVT.

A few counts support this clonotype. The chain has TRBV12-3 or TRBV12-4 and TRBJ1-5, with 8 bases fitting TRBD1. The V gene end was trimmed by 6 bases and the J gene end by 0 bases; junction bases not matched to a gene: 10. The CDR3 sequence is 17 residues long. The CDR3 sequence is CASRRWDRILSNQPQHF. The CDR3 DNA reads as TGTGCCAGCAGGCGTTGGGACAGGATCCTTAGCAATCAGCCCCAGCATTTT.

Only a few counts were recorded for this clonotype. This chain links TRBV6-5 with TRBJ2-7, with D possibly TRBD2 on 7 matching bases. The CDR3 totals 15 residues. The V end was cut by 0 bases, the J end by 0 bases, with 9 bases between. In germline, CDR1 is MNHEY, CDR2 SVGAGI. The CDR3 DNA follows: TGTGCCAGCAGTTACTCCGGGGGGCTCTCCTACGAGCAGTACTTC. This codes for CASSYSGGLSYEQYF.

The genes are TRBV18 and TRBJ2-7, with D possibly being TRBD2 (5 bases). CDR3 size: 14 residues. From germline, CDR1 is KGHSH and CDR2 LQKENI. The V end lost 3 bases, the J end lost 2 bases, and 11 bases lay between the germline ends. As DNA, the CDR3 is TGTGCCAGCTCACCCGCAGCGGTCCCCTACGAGCAGTACTTC. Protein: CASSPAAVPYEQYF.

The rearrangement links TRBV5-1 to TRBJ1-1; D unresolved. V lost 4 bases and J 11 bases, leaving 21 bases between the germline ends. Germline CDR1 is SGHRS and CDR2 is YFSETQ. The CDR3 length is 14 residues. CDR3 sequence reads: CASSLVNLLNGAFF. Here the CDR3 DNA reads TGCGCCAGCAGCCTTGTGAATCTCCTTAACGGGGCTTTCTTT.

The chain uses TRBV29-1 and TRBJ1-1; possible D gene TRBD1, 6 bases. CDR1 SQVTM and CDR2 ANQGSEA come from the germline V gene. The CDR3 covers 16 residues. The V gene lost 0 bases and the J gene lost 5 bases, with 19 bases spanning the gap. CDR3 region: CSVEDFTATRGTEAFF. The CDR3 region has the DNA TGCAGCGTTGAAGATTTTACAGCGACAAGGGGGACTGAAGCTTTCTTT.

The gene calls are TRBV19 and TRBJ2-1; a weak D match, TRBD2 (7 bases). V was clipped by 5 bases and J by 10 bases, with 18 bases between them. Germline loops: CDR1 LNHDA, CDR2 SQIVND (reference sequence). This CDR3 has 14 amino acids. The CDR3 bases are TGTGCCAGTAGTTGGCGGGGGCCCTCGGGGGAGCAGTTCTTC. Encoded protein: CASSWRGPSGEQFF.

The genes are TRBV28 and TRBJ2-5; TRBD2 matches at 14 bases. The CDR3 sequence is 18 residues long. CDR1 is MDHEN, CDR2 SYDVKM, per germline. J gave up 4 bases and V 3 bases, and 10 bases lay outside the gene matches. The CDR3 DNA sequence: TGTGCCAGCAGTTTCCCAAGCGTCGGGACTAGCGGGAGAGAGACCCAGTACTTC. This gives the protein CASSFPSVGTSGRETQYF. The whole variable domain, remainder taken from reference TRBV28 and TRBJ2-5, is DVKVTQSSRYLVKRTGEKVFLECVQDMDHENMFWYRQDPGLGLRLIYFSYDVKMKEKGDIPEGYSVSREKKERFSLILESASTNQTSMYLCASSFPSVGTSGRETQYFGPGTRLLVL.

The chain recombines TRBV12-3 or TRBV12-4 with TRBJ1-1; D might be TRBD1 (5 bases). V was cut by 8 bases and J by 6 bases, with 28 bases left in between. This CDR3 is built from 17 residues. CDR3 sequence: CASRPPFLFRDSSEAFF. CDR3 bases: TGTGCCAGCCGTCCCCCTTTCCTCTTCCGCGACAGCTCTGAAGCTTTCTTT.

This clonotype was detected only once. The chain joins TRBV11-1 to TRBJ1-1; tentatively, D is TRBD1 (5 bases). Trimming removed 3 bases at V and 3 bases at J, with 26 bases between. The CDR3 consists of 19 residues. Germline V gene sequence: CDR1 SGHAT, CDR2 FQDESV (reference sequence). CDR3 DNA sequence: TGTGCCAGCAGCTTCCTCCGGGACGGAAGGGGTCTTGGGGACACTGAAGCTTTCTTT. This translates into CASSFLRDGRGLGDTEAFF.